This is a list of T cell receptor beta chains from one sample in a study of T cell responses to AZD1222 COVID-19 vaccine. The table came from immunoSEQ multiplex PCR; TCRdb's copy has only in-frame clones and leaves some out. Of about 120,000 clones in the sample, around 87% were seen once. The sequences come from peripheral blood, collected on day 0 of AZD1222 vaccination. These receptors were obtained from an adult in good health. The CDR3 runs from the conserved cysteine through the conserved F or W. D genes are given only for firm matches. Clone size is given for some rows only: seen once, a few or many times, or a class if the clone is expanded.

V gene: TRBV19; clone size: NA; J gene: TRBJ2-7; D gene: TRBD1; CDR3 DNA: TGTGCCAGTAGCCGGGACAGGTTCTCCTACGAGCAGTACTTC; CDR3 protein: CASSRDRFSYEQYF
V gene: TRBV4-2; clone size: NA; J gene: TRBJ2-6; D gene: NA; CDR3 DNA: TGTGCCAGCACCCGGGAGAGCTCTGGGGCCAACGTCCTGACTTTC; CDR3 protein: CASTRESSGANVLTF
V gene: TRBV18; clone size: NA; J gene: TRBJ2-7; D gene: TRBD1; CDR3 DNA: TGTGCCAGCTCACCTTGGGACAGGCGCGAGCAGTACTTC; CDR3 protein: CASSPWDRREQYF
V gene: TRBV18; clone size: NA; J gene: TRBJ1-2; D gene: NA; CDR3 DNA: TGTGCCAGCTCACCCGGGACTCCTAACTATGGCTACACCTTC; CDR3 protein: CASSPGTPNYGYTF
V gene: TRBV7-2; clone size: NA; J gene: TRBJ2-1; D gene: TRBD2; CDR3 DNA: TGTGCCAGCAGCACCTCGGGACTAGCGCTTTCCTACAATGAGCAGTTCTTC; CDR3 protein: CASSTSGLALSYNEQFF
V gene: TRBV2; clone size: once; J gene: TRBJ1-2; D gene: TRBD1; CDR3 DNA: TGTGCCAGCACTCCAGACAGGGGCAGGGGCTACACCTTC; CDR3 protein: CASTPDRGRGYTF
V gene: TRBV5-1; clone size: NA; J gene: TRBJ1-1; D gene: NA; CDR3 DNA: TGCGCCAGCAGCTTGGTGACGGCGGGGGAAGCTTTCTTT; CDR3 protein: CASSLVTAGEAFF
V gene: TRBV28; clone size: NA; J gene: TRBJ1-1; D gene: TRBD1; CDR3 DNA: TGTGCCAGCACCCCGGGACAGCCGAACACTGAAGCTTTCTTT; CDR3 protein: CASTPGQPNTEAFF
V gene: TRBV28; clone size: NA; J gene: TRBJ2-5; D gene: NA; CDR3 DNA: TGTGCCAGCAGCTCCCCCCGACAGAGCCAAGAGACCCAGTACTTC; CDR3 protein: CASSSPRQSQETQYF
V gene: TRBV27; clone size: NA; J gene: TRBJ2-2; D gene: NA; CDR3 DNA: TGTGCCAGCACACCGGGACCCAACACCGGGGAGCTGTTTTTT; CDR3 protein: CASTPGPNTGELFF
V gene: TRBV6-5; clone size: NA; J gene: TRBJ1-5; D gene: TRBD1; CDR3 DNA: TGTGCCAGCAGGTTGGACAGGGGGAGGGGTCAGCCCCAGCATTTT; CDR3 protein: CASRLDRGRGQPQHF
V gene: TRBV6-1; clone size: NA; J gene: TRBJ2-3; D gene: NA; CDR3 DNA: TGTGCCAGCAGTGAGGCCGGGGTTCCAGATACGCAGTATTTT; CDR3 protein: CASSEAGVPDTQYF
V gene: TRBV28; clone size: NA; J gene: TRBJ2-1; D gene: TRBD2; CDR3 DNA: TGTGCCAGCAGTCTCTACCCGACTAGCGGGACGGAGAATGAGCAGTTCTTC; CDR3 protein: CASSLYPTSGTENEQFF
V gene: TRBV2; clone size: NA; J gene: TRBJ2-3; D gene: NA; CDR3 DNA: TGTGCCAGCAGTGCTCTGCGGGAAGGCACAGATACGCAGTATTTT; CDR3 protein: CASSALREGTDTQYF
V gene: TRBV4-1; clone size: NA; J gene: TRBJ1-1; D gene: NA; CDR3 DNA: TGCGCCAGCAGCCAAGGTCCAACGGCCGGGCCCGGGAACACTGAAGCTTTCTTT; CDR3 protein: CASSQGPTAGPGNTEAFF